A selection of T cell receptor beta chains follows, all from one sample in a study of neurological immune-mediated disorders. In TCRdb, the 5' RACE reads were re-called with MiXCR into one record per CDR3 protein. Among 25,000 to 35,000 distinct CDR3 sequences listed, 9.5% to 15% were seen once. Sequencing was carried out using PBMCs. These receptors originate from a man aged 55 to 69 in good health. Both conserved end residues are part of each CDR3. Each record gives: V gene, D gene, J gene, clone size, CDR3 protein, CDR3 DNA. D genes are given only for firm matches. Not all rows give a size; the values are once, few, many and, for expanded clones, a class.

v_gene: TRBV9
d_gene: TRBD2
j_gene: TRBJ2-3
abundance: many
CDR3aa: CASSVGGRSTDTQYF
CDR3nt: TGTGCCAGCAGCGTCGGGGGGAGGTCCACAGATACGCAGTATTTT

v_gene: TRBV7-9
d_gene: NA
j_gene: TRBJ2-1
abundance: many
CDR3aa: CASSHTGDEQFF
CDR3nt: TGTGCCAGCAGCCACACCGGGGATGAGCAGTTCTTC

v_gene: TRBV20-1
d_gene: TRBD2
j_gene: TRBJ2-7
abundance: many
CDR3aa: CSAPPSGSYEQYF
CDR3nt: TGCAGTGCACCACCCAGCGGGAGCTACGAGCAGTACTTC

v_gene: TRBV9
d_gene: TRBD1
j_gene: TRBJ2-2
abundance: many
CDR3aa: CASSVWDRAFTGELFF
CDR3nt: TGTGCCAGCAGCGTATGGGACAGAGCGTTCACCGGGGAGCTGTTTTTT

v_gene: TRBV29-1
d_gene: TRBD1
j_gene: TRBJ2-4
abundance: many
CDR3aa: CSAERDRGNIQYF
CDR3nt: TGCAGCGCGGAGAGGGACAGGGGAAACATTCAGTACTTC

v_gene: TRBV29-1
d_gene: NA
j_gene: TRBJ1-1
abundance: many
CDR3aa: CSVGDTEAFF
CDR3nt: TGCAGCGTGGGGGACACTGAAGCTTTCTTT

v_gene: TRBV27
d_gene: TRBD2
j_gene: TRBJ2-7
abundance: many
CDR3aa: CASSPGLVDEQYF
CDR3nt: TGTGCCAGCAGCCCGGGACTAGTTGACGAGCAGTACTTC

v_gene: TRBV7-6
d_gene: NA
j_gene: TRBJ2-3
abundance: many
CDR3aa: CASSLGPAARADTQYF
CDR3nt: TGTGCCAGCAGCTTAGGACCAGCCGCTCGAGCCGATACGCAGTATTTT

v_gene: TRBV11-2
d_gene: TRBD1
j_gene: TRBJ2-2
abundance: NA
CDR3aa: CASTPADRTGELFF
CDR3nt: TGTGCCAGCACCCCAGCGGACAGGACCGGGGAGCTGTTTTTT

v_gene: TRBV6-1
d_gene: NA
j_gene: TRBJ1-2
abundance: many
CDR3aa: CASSDQQGYYGYTF
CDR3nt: TGTGCCAGCAGTGACCAACAGGGATACTATGGCTACACCTTC

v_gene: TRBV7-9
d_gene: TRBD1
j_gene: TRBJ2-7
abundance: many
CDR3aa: CASSFSAGGHGEQYF
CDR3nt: TGTGCCAGCAGCTTTTCTGCAGGGGGCCATGGCGAGCAGTACTTC

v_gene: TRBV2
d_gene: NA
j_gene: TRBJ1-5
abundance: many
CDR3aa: CASSDGSNQPQHF
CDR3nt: TGTGCCAGCAGTGACGGGAGCAATCAGCCCCAGCATTTT

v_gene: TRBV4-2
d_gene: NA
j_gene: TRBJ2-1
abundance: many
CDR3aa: CASSQDAQFTVSYNEQFF
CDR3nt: TGTGCCAGCAGCCAAGATGCACAATTCACGGTCTCCTACAATGAGCAGTTCTTC

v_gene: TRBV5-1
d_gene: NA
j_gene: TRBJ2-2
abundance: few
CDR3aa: CASSLNGAANTGELFF
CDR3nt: TGCGCCAGCAGCTTGAACGGGGCGGCGAACACCGGGGAGCTGTTTTTT

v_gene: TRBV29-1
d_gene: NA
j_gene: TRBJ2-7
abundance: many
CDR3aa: CSAGTGEGGEQYF
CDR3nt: TGCAGCGCCGGAACAGGGGAGGGAGGAGAGCAGTACTTC

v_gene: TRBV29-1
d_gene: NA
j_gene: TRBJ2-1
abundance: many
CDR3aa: CSALRGGYNEQFF
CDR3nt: TGCAGCGCCCTGCGGGGTGGATACAATGAGCAGTTCTTC